This T cell receptor beta chain was sequenced in a study of cytomegalovirus exposure and HLA in healthy donors. Study observations and caveats: The finding came from a later analysis; first-cohort TCR clusters tended to co-occur in the approximately 120 validation repertoires. Most TCR sequences were rare, but some public TCRs occurred in many donors.

Regarding this clone: Its antigen is not known.

The V end was cut by 5 bases, the J end by 6 bases, with 8 bases between. The CDR3 is 12 residues long. Germline values: CDR1 SEHNR, CDR2 FQNEAQ (reference sequence). The table came from immunoSEQ multiplex PCR; TCRdb's copy has only in-frame clones and leaves some out. The data hold about 160,000 clones, with 85% to 90% observed a single time. Sequenced: PBMCs. The J gene is TRBJ1-5, the V gene TRBV7-9; D is uncertain. This sequence originates from a woman between 18 and 30 years old in good health and CMV-seropositive. CDR3 sequence reads: CASSRWSQPQHF. The CDR3 DNA sequence: TGTGCCAGCAGCCGTTGGAGTCAGCCCCAGCATTTT. Full variable domain (remainder filled in from reference TRBV7-9 and TRBJ1-5): DTGVSQNPRHKITKRGQNVTFRCDPISEHNRLYWYRQTLGQGPEFLTYFQNEAQLEKSRLLSDRFSAERPKGSFSTLEIQRTEQGDSAMYLCASSRWSQPQHFGDGTRLSIL.